This TCR beta chain is drawn from a study of blood T cell repertoires in COVID-19 (TCRdb year 2020). Some background on the complete study: Samples from collaborators originated in the United States, Italy and Spain and spanned both the acute and convalescent phases of COVID-19. The material from the prospective study consisted of cDNA or gDNA derived from T cells, B-cell-depleted T cells, or PBMCs. Deeply sampled blood TCRbeta repertoires from subjects exposed to, actively infected with, or recovered from COVID-19 were included in the dataset. A freely available public database, intended as a resource for researchers studying the immune response to SARS-CoV-2, is where the repertoires were released. Samples came from the ongoing ImmuneRACE study (first 160 participants) plus 1,254 subjects from 6 global collaborators. Sample metadata almost always included a de-identified subject ID, COVID-19 status, age in years and sex. Where HLA class I and class II types were available, the types were taken from metadata supplied by the sample provider, not from assay-based typing. General study outcomes and caveats: How much clinical and demographic metadata was included differed by source and by participant, and the metadata was provided uncurated.

TCRbeta CDR3 regions were amplified from genomic DNA using the immunoSEQ Assay, a bias-controlled multiplex PCR. Per the source publication's procedure: Nucleated cell counts per sample were estimated from amplification of reference gene primers within the assay. To quantify the absolute abundance of each unique TCRbeta CDR3 rearrangement, sequence reads were collapsed and filtered. For each sample, productive Simpson clonality was calculated as the square root of Simpson's diversity index over productive rearrangements. TCRdb holds this immuneACCESS table with in-frame rearrangements only. Some clones are missing; in checked studies, unresolved V genes explain under half, and the rest has no known cause. The V and J calls and the clone size are those of that table, but D and trimming were determined from the DNA. Here the sample has a few hundred thousand clones; approximately 83% occur a single time. The ten largest clones take up around 3.5% of the sample.

Participants in the prospective study were enrolled through a virtual design, were aged roughly 18 to 95 years, and lived in 24 United States geographic areas. To assign participants to cohorts, the prospective study relied on clinical history that participants themselves reported in a screening survey and a study questionnaire. ImmuneRACE Cohort 3 recovered participants were defined by two consecutive negative NP/OP PCR tests, healthcare professional clearance, or symptom resolution. Mobile phlebotomists in the prospective study collected whole blood, serum and a nasopharyngeal or oropharyngeal swab from every participant. Prospective study participants could optionally give additional blood draws and questionnaires over a roughly two-month period. Before DNA extraction, blood samples from the prospective study were shipped at room temperature or frozen. Taken from the germline V gene, the CDR1 and CDR2 loops are SGHTA and FQGNSA. V sheds 4 bases and J sheds 8 bases, leaving 17 bases between their ends. Counted from cysteine to phenylalanine, this CDR3 has 15 amino acids. Just CDR3 DNA is preserved here, 45 bases in frame from base 1.

As for this clone: This receptor's antigen is unknown. Nothing much larger sits one base from this clone, and base qualities are not available.

Sequences were obtained from PBMCs or T cells enriched from blood (not recorded which). The clonotype originates from a man in his fifties or sixties who had recovered from COVID-19. This receptor chain uses TRBV7-2 and TRBJ1-4; TRBD1 might be the D gene, on 5 matching bases. DNA sequence: TGTGCCAGCAGCTCCTCAGGGAAGGTCAGCGAAAAACTGTTTTTT. Translated, this gives CASSSSGKVSEKLFF.